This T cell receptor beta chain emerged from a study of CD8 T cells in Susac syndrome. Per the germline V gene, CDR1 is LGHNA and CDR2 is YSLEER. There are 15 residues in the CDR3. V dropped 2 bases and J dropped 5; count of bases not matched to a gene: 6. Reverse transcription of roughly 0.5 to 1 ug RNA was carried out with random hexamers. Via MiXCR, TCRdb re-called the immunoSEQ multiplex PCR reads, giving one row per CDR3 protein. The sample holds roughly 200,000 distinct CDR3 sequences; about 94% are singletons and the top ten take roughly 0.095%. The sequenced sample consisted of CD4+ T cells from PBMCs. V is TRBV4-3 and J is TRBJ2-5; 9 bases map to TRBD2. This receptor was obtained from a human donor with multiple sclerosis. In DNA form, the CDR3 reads TGCGCCAGCAGCCAACAGCGGGGGGCCTGGGAGACCCAGTACTTC. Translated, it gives CASSQQRGAWETQYF.